The T cell receptor beta chain under discussion was sequenced for a study of read filtering for tumor transcriptome and immune sequencing. From around 440 ng of RNA, a library with molecular barcoded alpha/delta and beta/gamma adaptors was made. MiXCR was run by TCRdb on the reads, yielding one entry per CDR3 protein. The table records 100,000 to 150,000 distinct CDR3 sequences, 13% of them present only once. This clonotype was observed at least ten times. At the time of active disease, bone marrow was collected from every patient. V was pared by 5 bases and J by 5 bases, with 11 bases of the junction left unmatched. This CDR3 region has 18 residues. Germline V gene lookup returns CDR1 SGHVS and CDR2 FQNEAQ.

The source of this sequence is a donor aged 40 or over with multiple myeloma. The sequencing sample was made of a population of CD138-negative cells sorted from bone marrow. The chain uses TRBV7-8 and TRBJ2-3; TRBD2 matches 15 bases. CDR3 amino acids: CASSLLGTSGRRIDTQYF. Written as DNA, the CDR3 is TGTGCCAGCAGCCTCCTTGGGACTAGCGGGAGGAGGATAGATACGCAGTATTTT.